One sample yielded the 17 T cell receptor beta chains listed below, sequenced in a study of blood T cell repertoires in COVID-19. Sequenced by immunoSEQ multiplex PCR; TCRdb stores in-frame clones only, minus some. The table has around 92,000 clones, 86% seen once. Sequencing was done on a sample of peripheral blood. These receptors originate from an older woman in a cohort sampled during active or convalescent COVID-19.

V is TRBV14 and J is TRBJ1-3, with a possible D match to TRBD1 (5 bases). The V gene lost 4 bases and the J gene lost 8 bases, with 9 bases spanning the gap. The length of the CDR3 is 12 residues. Germline CDR1 SGHDN, CDR2 FVKESK. The CDR3 reads CASSPRGDTIYF. CDR3 DNA sequence: TGTGCCAGCAGCCCCCGGGGGGACACCATATATTTT.

This clone was seen only a few times. The chain joins TRBV29-1 to TRBJ1-1; 8 positions match TRBD1. This CDR3 spans 13 amino acids. Germline V gene lookup returns CDR1 SQVTM and CDR2 ANQGSEA. The V and J ends lost 4 bases and 4 bases, in that order; junction bases with no gene match: 5. The CDR3 sequence: CSVADRGVTEAFF. CDR3 bases: TGCAGCGTTGCCGACAGGGGCGTCACTGAAGCTTTCTTT.

In DNA, the CDR3 is TGTGCCAGCAGTGAAGGGACAATAGAAAAACTGTTTTTT. It codes for CASSEGTIEKLFF. This chain uses TRBV6-1 with TRBJ1-4, with D possibly matching TRBD1 (5 bases). Germline-derived CDR1 and CDR2 are MNHNS and SASEGT. The CDR3 spans 13 residues. The V gene lost 1 base and the J gene lost 8 bases, with 8 bases spanning the gap.

A few counts support this clone. The CDR3 DNA follows: TGCGCCAGCAGCCTAATTATCGGGACTCGCCGAGGAAACACCATATATTTT. Protein product: CASSLIIGTRRGNTIYF. This chain links TRBV4-1 with TRBJ1-3; tentatively, D is TRBD1 (5 bases). This CDR3 region has 17 residues. Germline V gene data show CDR1 as MGHRA and CDR2 as YSYEKL. V dropped 4 bases and J dropped 4 bases, with 20 bases sitting between them.

This rearrangement joins TRBV3-1 (or the pseudogene TRBV3-2) to TRBJ2-7; 8 bases map to TRBD1. The CDR3 has 16 residues. CDR1 LGHDT and CDR2 YNNKEL come from the germline V gene (reference sequence). V shed 0 bases and J 1 base; nucleotides not matched to a gene: 5. CDR3 DNA sequence: TGTGCCAGCAGCCAAGATCCAGGGACAGGTTCCTACGAGCAGTACTTC. This translates into CASSQDPGTGSYEQYF.

This clone has a handful of counts. The chain has TRBV10-3 and TRBJ1-3; 8 nucleotides line up with TRBD1. The trim removed 4 bases at V and 3 bases at J, leaving 5 bases unmatched. CDR1 ENHRY and CDR2 SYGVKD come from the germline V gene. The CDR3 is 15 residues long. The CDR3 protein is CAISAGQGGGNTIYF. The CDR3 region has the DNA TGTGCCATCAGTGCCGGACAGGGAGGTGGAAACACCATATATTTT.

The rearrangement uses TRBV28 and TRBJ1-1; the D gene is possibly TRBD1 (6 bases). The CDR3 covers 14 residues. Deletions cut 5 bases from V and 4 bases from J, with 14 bases between. CDR1 and CDR2 (germline): MDHEN, SYDVKM. CDR3 sequence: CASSPSGQSTEAFF. In DNA, the CDR3 is TGTGCCAGCAGTCCGTCTGGACAGAGCACTGAAGCTTTCTTT. The whole variable domain, filled in from reference TRBV28 and TRBJ1-1, reads DVKVTQSSRYLVKRTGEKVFLECVQDMDHENMFWYRQDPGLGLRLIYFSYDVKMKEKGDIPEGYSVSREKKERFSLILESASTNQTSMYLCASSPSGQSTEAFFGQGTRLTVV.

Remarks on this clone: The junction departs from the called germline gene at one end, perhaps through a read error. The chain couples TRBV30 to TRBJ2-5; 8 bases are a match to TRBD2. Germline V CDR1 and CDR2: GTSNPN, SVGIG (reference sequence). CDR3 size: 14 residues. The DNA of the CDR3 is TGTGCCTGGAGTCCCTTTTCTAGAGCGGGGGAATGTAACTTC. Translated, it gives CAWSPFSRAGECNF.

This chain uses TRBV19 with TRBJ2-5; D is perhaps TRBD1 (6 bases). The V gene lost 6 bases and the J gene lost 2 bases, with 10 bases spanning the gap. This CDR3 contains 13 residues. From germline, CDR1 is LNHDA and CDR2 SQIVND (reference sequence). This CDR3 is CASRSGQQETQYF. CDR3 coding DNA: TGTGCCAGTAGGTCTGGACAGCAAGAGACCCAGTACTTC. Complete variable domain (other parts from reference TRBV19 and TRBJ2-5): DGGITQSPKYLFRKEGQNVTLSCEQNLNHDAMYWYRQDPGQGLRLIYYSQIVNDFQKGDIAEGYSVSREKKESFPLTVTSAQKNPTAFYLCASRSGQQETQYFGPGTRLLVL.

The chain has TRBV3-1 (or the pseudogene TRBV3-2) and TRBJ2-7, with TRBD1 as a possible D gene (7 bases). This CDR3 is built from 16 residues. Per the germline V gene, CDR1 is LGHDT and CDR2 is YNNKEL (reference sequence). V was clipped by 6 bases and J by 2 bases, with 20 bases between them. CDR3 bases: TGTGCCAGCAGTCCGACCGGAGGGACAGAAGCCTACGAGCAGTACTTC. Translation gives CASSPTGGTEAYEQYF.

The rearrangement links TRBV19 to TRBJ2-7, with 11 nucleotides matching TRBD2. Germline V gene data show CDR1 as LNHDA and CDR2 as SQIVND (reference sequence). V trimming: 5 bases; J trimming: 3 bases; junction bases outside the gene matches: 6. The CDR3 totals 15 residues. The DNA for the CDR3 is TGTGCCAGTAGTGTGACTGGGACTAGCGGCTACGAGCAGTACTTC. Translation gives CASSVTGTSGYEQYF.

The V gene is TRBV30, the J gene TRBJ2-3; 7 positions match TRBD1. With 3 bases clipped from V and 3 bases from J, the junction kept 3 bases outside the gene matches. The CDR3 consists of 13 residues. Looked up from germline, CDR1 is GTSNPN and CDR2 is SVGIG (reference sequence). The CDR3 sequence is CAWREQGTDTQYF. The CDR3, as DNA: TGTGCCTGGAGAGAACAGGGGACAGATACGCAGTATTTT.

The chain joins TRBV19 to TRBJ2-5; tentatively, D is TRBD2 (6 bases). The CDR3 is 15 residues long. V lost 1 base and J 0 bases, leaving 9 bases between the germline ends. Germline lookup yields CDR1 LNHDA and CDR2 SQIVND (reference sequence). CDR3 DNA sequence: TGTGCCAGTAGTATAGGTGGGGGGTACCAAGAGACCCAGTACTTC. It yields the protein CASSIGGGYQETQYF. Supplemented by reference TRBV19 and TRBJ2-5, the full variable domain reads DGGITQSPKYLFRKEGQNVTLSCEQNLNHDAMYWYRQDPGQGLRLIYYSQIVNDFQKGDIAEGYSVSREKKESFPLTVTSAQKNPTAFYLCASSIGGGYQETQYFGPGTRLLVL.

The chain recombines TRBV7-2 with TRBJ1-1; a weak D match, TRBD1 (5 bases). Trimming removed 1 base at V and 4 bases at J, with 7 bases between. The CDR3 covers 13 residues. Germline lookup yields CDR1 SGHTA and CDR2 FQGNSA. This chain's CDR3 is CASSLDGGTEAFF. CDR3 nucleotide sequence: TGTGCCAGCAGCTTAGACGGGGGCACTGAAGCTTTCTTT.

As concerns this clone: An end of the junction differs from the germline gene, which may be a read error. The chain recombines TRBV5-1 with TRBJ1-5, with unresolved D. This CDR3 contains 15 residues. The V gene's germline CDR1 is SGHRS and CDR2 YFSETQ. The CDR3 loop reads CASSPSEGSSQPQHF. The CDR3 bases are TGCGCCAGCAGCCCATCAGAAGGTAGCAGTCAGCCCCAGCATTTT.

This clone appeared a single time. The rearrangement uses TRBV25-1 and TRBJ1-1; 10 bases are a match to TRBD1. Germline CDR1 is MGHDK and CDR2 is SYGVNS. The length of the CDR3 is 14 residues. J was trimmed by 7 bases and V by 6 bases; bases with no gene match: 8. Here the CDR3 reads CASRRAGDRGEAFF. The CDR3 coding sequence is TGTGCCAGCAGAAGGGCAGGGGACAGGGGTGAAGCTTTCTTT. Variable domain in full (rest from reference TRBV25-1 and TRBJ1-1): EADIYQTPRYLVIGTGKKITLECSQTMGHDKMYWYQQDPGMELHLIHYSYGVNSTEKGDLSSESTVSRIRTEHFPLTLESARPSHTSQYLCASRRAGDRGEAFFGQGTRLTVV.

This rearrangement joins TRBV19 to TRBJ1-2, with 9 positions matching TRBD1. V dropped 3 bases and J dropped 6; count of bases not matched to a gene: 5. The CDR3 has 14 residues. Per germline, CDR1 LNHDA and CDR2 SQIVND (reference sequence). This CDR3 is CASSIDRGINGYTF. The CDR3 DNA reads TGTGCCAGTAGTATTGACAGGGGGATCAATGGCTACACCTTC. The full variable domain, with the rest looked up from reference TRBV19 and TRBJ1-2, is DGGITQSPKYLFRKEGQNVTLSCEQNLNHDAMYWYRQDPGQGLRLIYYSQIVNDFQKGDIAEGYSVSREKKESFPLTVTSAQKNPTAFYLCASSIDRGINGYTFGSGTRLTVV.